Listed below are T cell receptor beta chains from one sample, sequenced in a study of cytomegalovirus exposure and HLA in healthy donors. The assay was immunoSEQ multiplex PCR, and TCRdb's table has in-frame clones only and misses some. The data show about 220,000 clones, about 79% seen once. The sequenced sample consisted of PBMCs. The receptors shown here come from a male donor in good health and CMV-seronegative. Each CDR3 is given with its conserved first and last residue. The D gene is left open where the match is weak. Clone size is stated in some rows and not others, as once, few, many or a class when expanded.

v_gene	abundance	d_gene	j_gene	CDR3nt	CDR3aa
TRBV2	once	TRBD1	TRBJ1-2	TGTGCCAGCAGTGGATGGAACGTGGGGACAGACTATGGCTACACCTTC	CASSGWNVGTDYGYTF
TRBV27	NA	TRBD1	TRBJ2-7	TGTGCCAGCAGCGAGACAGGGCTTCCCTACGAGCAGTACTTC	CASSETGLPYEQYF
TRBV28	NA	NA	TRBJ2-7	TGTGCCAGCAGTTTACAGGGTGGCGAGCAGTACTTC	CASSLQGGEQYF
TRBV11-2	NA	TRBD2	TRBJ2-1	TGTGCCAGCAGCTTAGTAGGCGGGGGGAATGAGCAGTTCTTC	CASSLVGGGNEQFF
TRBV28	once	TRBD1	TRBJ2-3	TGTGCCAGCAGTCGAGCCGGGACAGGGATGACAGATACGCAGTATTTT	CASSRAGTGMTDTQYF
TRBV10-3	NA	TRBD2	TRBJ2-7	TGTGCCATCCCGGCTAGCGGAAGGGGTAGGTCCTACGAGCAGTACTTC	CAIPASGRGRSYEQYF
TRBV28	NA	NA	TRBJ2-3	TGTGCCAGCAGGCGACCGGGGGGCGCGCAGTATTTT	CASRRPGGAQYF
TRBV7-9	NA	TRBD1	TRBJ2-7	TGTTCCAGCAGCTCACAACAGGGGTATCCCTACGAGCAGTACTTC	CSSSSQQGYPYEQYF
TRBV13	NA	NA	TRBJ2-1	TGTGCCAGCAGCGGCCTGGGCCAGGGGTTTCGGGAGCAGTTCTTC	CASSGLGQGFREQFF
TRBV18	NA	TRBD1	TRBJ1-2	TGTGCCAGCTCACCCGGGACAGGGGAGAACTATGGCTACACCTTC	CASSPGTGENYGYTF
TRBV30	NA	NA	TRBJ1-1	TGTGCCTGGAGTAGAGGAGGAAACACTGAAGCTTTCTTT	CAWSRGGNTEAFF
TRBV9	NA	TRBD1	TRBJ1-2	TGTGCCAGCAGGCGTGGGGACAGCCATGGCTACACCTTC	CASRRGDSHGYTF
TRBV27	NA	TRBD2	TRBJ2-7	TGTGCCAGCAGGGGGAGGGAGGGCCAAGAAGGGTACGAGCAGTACTTC	CASRGREGQEGYEQYF
TRBV5-1	NA	NA	TRBJ1-4	TGCGCCAGCAGCCCCGAGGGACTAGAAAAACTGTTTTTT	CASSPEGLEKLFF
TRBV28	NA	TRBD1	TRBJ2-2	TGTGCCAGCAGTTTTATAAGCCGACAGGGGAGTTTCACCGGGGAGCTGTTTTTT	CASSFISRQGSFTGELFF
TRBV10-3	NA	NA	TRBJ1-1	TGTGCCATCAAAGGCGGGATGAACACTGAAGCTTTCTTT	CAIKGGMNTEAFF
TRBV6-5	NA	NA	TRBJ1-2	TGTGCCAGCAGGAACGAGGGAGGTAACTATGGCTACACCTTC	CASRNEGGNYGYTF
TRBV27	NA	TRBD2	TRBJ2-4	TGTGCCAGCGCCGGGCGGGGGGCTTCGGTTCAGTACTTC	CASAGRGASVQYF
TRBV7-9	NA	TRBD1	TRBJ1-4	TGTGCCAGCAGCCTTACTACAGGGGGCAATGAAAAACTGTTTTTT	CASSLTTGGNEKLFF
TRBV7-2	once	TRBD1	TRBJ1-1	TGTGCCAGCTCTCAGACGGACAGGTGGTTGGGAACTGAAGCTTTCTTT	CASSQTDRWLGTEAFF